These T cell receptor beta chains were read from a single sample in a study of post-analysis software for immune sequencing data. One entry per CDR3 protein results from TCRdb running MiXCR on the PCR reads. This sample carries hundreds of thousands of distinct CDR3 sequences, roughly 27% of them seen once, and the ten largest clones take more than 0.55%. Sequencing was done on a sample of blood. These receptors were taken from a girl under 18 with multiple sclerosis. The CDR3 runs from the conserved cysteine through the conserved F or W. D genes are given only for firm matches. Clone size is shown for a subset of rows, as once, few, many or a class of expanded clone.

TRBJ2-5	TRBV7-2	-	many	14	TGTGCCAGCAGCTTCCAGGGGGGCAGGGAGACCCAGTACTTC	CASSFQGGRETQYF
TRBJ1-1	TRBV7-9	-	few	15	TGTGCCAGCAGCGAATCGCCGAGTTTGAACACTGAAGCTTTCTTT	CASSESPSLNTEAFF
TRBJ2-5	TRBV29-1	-	many	12	TGCAGCGCAGACAGGGGAGGGGAGACCCAGTACTTC	CSADRGGETQYF
TRBJ2-7	TRBV7-2	TRBD1	-	16	TGTGCCAGCAGCTTAGTTGGGACAGGGCCCCCTTACGAGCAGTACTTC	CASSLVGTGPPYEQYF
TRBJ1-4	TRBV4-2	-	-	17	TGTGCCAGCAGCCAAGAAGACTTTCGAAGGGCAGGTGAAAAACTGTTTTTT	CASSQEDFRRAGEKLFF
TRBJ2-5	TRBV12-3/TRBV12-4	-	once	14	TGTGCCAGCAGTTCGGACTTGGACCAAGAGACCCAGTACTTC	CASSSDLDQETQYF
TRBJ1-2	TRBV9	TRBD1	-	17	TGTGCCAGCAGCGCGCTCAGCCCGACAGGGGGCAACTATGGCTACACCTTC	CASSALSPTGGNYGYTF
TRBJ2-3	TRBV9	TRBD2	-	16	TGTGCCAGCAGCGTCACGACTAGCGGGGGTATAGATACGCAGTATTTT	CASSVTTSGGIDTQYF
TRBJ1-1	TRBV29-1	-	few	12	TGCAGCGTAAGACGGATGAACACTGAAGCTTTCTTT	CSVRRMNTEAFF
TRBJ1-2	TRBV28	-	few	13	TGTGCCAGCAGTTTAAGAGCCACCTATGGCTACACCTTC	CASSLRATYGYTF
TRBJ1-1	TRBV5-1	-	few	15	TGCGCCAGCAGCTTTTGGGCAGGGCAGGTCCCTGAAGCTTTCTTT	CASSFWAGQVPEAFF
TRBJ2-5	TRBV12-3/TRBV12-4	TRBD2	-	19	TGTGCCAGCAGTTCGCGCTATGGGAGACTAGCGGCGAACCAAGAGACCCAGTACTTC	CASSSRYGRLAANQETQYF
TRBJ1-6	TRBV5-1	-	-	19	TGCGCCAGCAGCTTCGGGGGGGTAACAGGATTGCCCCCTTCTTCACCCCTCCACTTT	CASSFGGVTGLPPSSPLHF
TRBJ2-5	TRBV29-1	-	many	13	TGCAGCTCTAGGACAGCCTGGGGAGAGACCCAGTACTTC	CSSRTAWGETQYF
TRBJ2-4	TRBV20-1	-	-	13	TGCAGTGCTATGCACAGGGACCCAAACATTCAGTACTTC	CSAMHRDPNIQYF
TRBJ2-4	TRBV6-2/TRBV6-3	-	few	8	TGTGCCAGCAGTCCTGCCCTATTC	CASSPALF
TRBJ2-5	TRBV29-1	-	few	13	TGCAGCGTTGAAACAGGGTTCGGAGAGACCCAGTACTTC	CSVETGFGETQYF
TRBJ2-7	TRBV7-6	-	many	15	TGTGCCAGCAGCTTAGAGCACGGGGCGAACTACGAGCAGTACTTC	CASSLEHGANYEQYF
TRBJ2-3	TRBV7-2	-	few	14	TGTGCCAGCAGCTTTGTTGGGAACACAGATACGCAGTATTTT	CASSFVGNTDTQYF
TRBJ2-1	TRBV20-1	-	-	12	TGCAGTGCTCTCCCCCAGGGTACAAAGGGGTTCTTC	CSALPQGTKGFF
TRBJ2-7	TRBV28	TRBD2	-	11	TGTGCCAGTTCAGTGCGGGGGGAGCAGTACTTC	CASSVRGEQYF
TRBJ2-3	TRBV7-9	TRBD2	-	17	TGTGCCAGCAGCTTAGTCGGGCTAGCGGTGGACACAGATACGCAGTATTTT	CASSLVGLAVDTDTQYF
TRBJ1-2	TRBV5-4	-	-	15	TGTGCCAGCAGCTTGGACGGGTTGACGGACTATGGCTACACCTTC	CASSLDGLTDYGYTF
TRBJ2-1	TRBV4-1	-	-	16	TGCGCCAGCAGCCAAGTTGCCCCGGTGGGCGGAGGTGAGCAGTTCTTC	CASSQVAPVGGGEQFF
TRBJ2-7	TRBV20-1	TRBD1	-	15	TGCAGTGCTGGACCTGACAGGGTGAAATCCTACGAGCAGTACTTC	CSAGPDRVKSYEQYF
TRBJ1-2	TRBV7-2	-	-	14	TGTGCCAGCAGCTTAATCCAGGGTCAACATGGCTACACCTTC	CASSLIQGQHGYTF
TRBJ1-2	TRBV2	TRBD1	few	13	TGTGCCACCAATCAGGGGGCCGGCTATGGCTACACCTTC	CATNQGAGYGYTF
TRBJ2-5	TRBV12-3/TRBV12-4	-	-	15	TGTGCCAGCACCTCAAATTCGGGGGCGAAAGAGACCCAGTACTTC	CASTSNSGAKETQYF
TRBJ2-7	TRBV5-1	TRBD2	-	15	TGCGCCAGCAGCCCGCGCGGGACTACCGATTACGAGCAGTACTTC	CASSPRGTTDYEQYF
TRBJ2-7	TRBV20-1	-	many	17	TGCAGTGCTAACAGGGCCGCGGGGACCGCGCTCGCCTACGAGCAGTACTTC	CSANRAAGTALAYEQYF
TRBJ1-1	TRBV20-1	TRBD1	-	15	TGCAGTGCTAGGCGCAGGGGGCGGGTGAACACTGAAGCTTTCTTT	CSARRRGRVNTEAFF
TRBJ1-2	TRBV7-8	-	-	13	TGTGCCGGCAGCTTAGGTCGAACTTATGGCTACACCTTC	CAGSLGRTYGYTF
TRBJ1-6	TRBV6-5	-	-	15	TGTGCCAGCAGTTACGGGCAGAAATTAAATTCACCCCTCCACTTT	CASSYGQKLNSPLHF
TRBJ2-5	TRBV4-2	-	-	15	TGTGCCGGCAGCCAAGCGACGGCAGCAAGTGGTGAGCAGTACTTC	CAGSQATAASGEQYF
TRBJ1-2	TRBV20-1	-	-	10	TGCAGTGCTATAGGGCAGGGCTACACCTTC	CSAIGQGYTF
TRBJ2-6	TRBV6-1	-	-	18	TGTGCCAGCAGTGAAGTCCCGGGACATAGCTCTGGGGCCAACGTCCTGACTTTC	CASSEVPGHSSGANVLTF
TRBJ1-2	TRBV29-1	TRBD1	-	11	TGCAGCGTTCCAGGGGGGGGTGGCTACACCTTC	CSVPGGGGYTF
TRBJ2-3	TRBV7-9	-	-	15	TGTGCCAGCACCCTTACTGGGGCAGGGACGGATACGCAGTATTTT	CASTLTGAGTDTQYF
TRBJ2-1	TRBV15	-	few	15	TGTGCCACCAGCAGGGATAAGCGGATCTACAATGAGCAGTTCTTC	CATSRDKRIYNEQFF
TRBJ2-7	TRBV29-1	-	-	12	TGCAGCGTTGGGGACCCCCGTCGCGAGCAGTACTTC	CSVGDPRREQYF
TRBJ2-5	TRBV5-1	-	few	16	TGCGCCAGCAGCTTGGTTTTTACAGGGAGTGAGGAGACCCAGTACTTC	CASSLVFTGSEETQYF
TRBJ2-5	TRBV20-1	TRBD2	many	14	TGCAGTGCTATTGCGGGAGGGGGAGGAGAGACCCAGTACTTC	CSAIAGGGGETQYF
TRBJ1-2	TRBV29-1	TRBD1	few	13	TGCAGCGTTGAAGATCAACAGGGGCCTGGCTACACCTTC	CSVEDQQGPGYTF
TRBJ2-3	TRBV29-1	-	few	13	TGCAGCGTTGTTGTGTTATCCACAGATACGCAGTATTTT	CSVVVLSTDTQYF
TRBJ1-4	TRBV27	-	-	14	TGTGCCAGCAGACGACAGACCGAAAATGAAAAACTGTTTTTT	CASRRQTENEKLFF